The present entry profiles one T cell receptor (beta chain) with its context. Its antigen remains unidentified. The donors formed part of the approximately 130-subject validation cohort, distinct from the approximately 670-subject first cohort. Here immunoSEQ multiplex PCR was the method, and the copy in TCRdb shows in-frame clones only, minus some. The sample carries around 300,000 clones, about 90% recorded once. This entry is derived from a study of cytomegalovirus exposure and HLA in healthy donors. Study-level information: Later analysis reported that the 120 or so validation repertoires shared the platform of the approximately 690 first-cohort repertoires. Overall study findings and caveats: Specificity for CMV antigens was confirmed in vitro for a few of the CMV-associated chains. Overall, under 200 TCR beta chains were annotated as cytomegalovirus-associated.

The ends were cut back, 2 bases at V and 4 bases at J, with 11 bases in the middle. The V gene's germline CDR1 is GTSNPN and CDR2 SVGIG (reference sequence). This CDR3 has 13 residues. This clonotype was sampled from a woman aged 25 to 39 in good health and CMV-seropositive. The chain is built from TRBV30 and TRBJ1-2, with D perhaps matching TRBD1 (5 bases). Input material: PBMCs. CDR3 amino acids: CAWSPGLSYGYTF. The CDR3 nucleotides read TGTGCCTGGAGTCCGGGACTGAGCTATGGCTACACCTTC.